These 24 T cell receptor beta chains share one sample of origin, sequenced in a study of T cells after yellow fever vaccination. Each CDR3 protein gets one entry after TCRdb re-called the 5' RACE reads with MiXCR. Among around 300,000 distinct CDR3 sequences, 4.1% were seen once, and the ten largest hold about 22%. The input for sequencing was PBMCs, taken 5 days after the yellow fever booster vaccination. The receptor source for this set is a man aged 18 to 35 who received the YFV17D yellow fever vaccine.

This clonotype was recorded many times. The chain is built from TRBV7-2 and TRBJ2-5; possible D gene TRBD1, 5 bases. CDR1 and CDR2 from the germline V gene are SGHTA and FQGNSA. Between the trimmed V and J ends, which lost 2 bases and 5 bases, there was a span of 12 bases. The CDR3 is 14 amino acids. The CDR3 here is CASSLSRAGETQYF. The CDR3 DNA reads TGTGCCAGCAGCTTAAGCAGAGCAGGGGAGACCCAGTACTTC.

This chain uses TRBV6-5 with TRBJ2-1; a possible D gene is TRBD1 (6 bases). Deletions cut 5 bases from V and 3 bases from J, with 11 bases between. The CDR3 length is 14 residues. Germline V gene sequence: CDR1 MNHEY, CDR2 SVGAGI. The CDR3 region has the DNA TGTGCCAGCAGTACAGGGTACCTCTACAATGAGCAGTTCTTC. Its protein is CASSTGYLYNEQFF.

J is TRBJ1-3 and V is TRBV4-1, with D possibly matching TRBD1 (6 bases). Trimming left V 1 base short and J 2 bases short, with 12 bases between. CDR3 length: 16 amino acids. Germline lookup yields CDR1 MGHRA and CDR2 YSYEKL. The CDR3 spells CASSQGPRGPGNTIYF. The CDR3 DNA sequence: TGCGCCAGCAGCCAAGGGCCACGGGGGCCTGGAAACACCATATATTTT.

This clonotype was seen a handful of times. V and J are TRBV7-2 and TRBJ1-2; TRBD1 might be the D (5 bases). V shed 3 bases and J shed 2 bases, with 7 bases lying between them. The CDR3 runs to 13 residues. Per the germline V gene, CDR1 is SGHTA and CDR2 is FQGNSA. The DNA of the CDR3 is TGTGCCAGCAGCTTCGACAGAAACTATGGCTACACCTTC. It encodes CASSFDRNYGYTF.

The rearrangement uses TRBV9 and TRBJ1-2; 9 bases map to TRBD1. The V segment lost 0 bases and the J segment 4 bases; nucleotides outside the gene matches: 4. This CDR3 contains 15 residues. Germline V gene lookup returns CDR1 SGDLS and CDR2 YYNGEE. The CDR3 nucleotides are TGTGCCAGCAGCGTAGAAGGGACAGGGCCCTATGGCTACACCTTC. Residues: CASSVEGTGPYGYTF.

The chain has TRBV3-1 and TRBJ2-5; TRBD2 matches 9 bases. The CDR3 is made up of 19 amino acids. Germline assignment: CDR1 LGHDT and CDR2 YNNKEL (reference sequence). The V segment lost 1 base and the J segment 5 bases; nucleotides outside the gene matches: 17. The CDR3 spells CASSQVIPLSGGPGETQYF. The CDR3 DNA sequence: TGTGCCAGCAGCCAAGTTATACCCCTTAGCGGGGGACCTGGGGAGACCCAGTACTTC.

The chain recombines TRBV28 with TRBJ2-5; TRBD2 is a possible D gene (6 bases). The CDR3 runs 13 residues. V was cut by 5 bases and J by 5 bases, with 12 bases left in between. The V gene's germline CDR1 is MDHEN and CDR2 SYDVKM. DNA of the CDR3: TGTGCCAGCAGTGGAGGGTTAAAGGAGACCCAGTACTTC. It translates to CASSGGLKETQYF.

As to this clonotype: This may arise from a read error, as a much more abundant clone is one base away. The chain uses TRBV7-2 and TRBJ1-2; D is unclear. CDR1 is SGHTA and CDR2 is FQGNSA in the germline V gene. The CDR3 consists of 13 residues. The chain's CDR3 is CASSLGPLDGFTF. CDR3 in DNA: TGTGCCAGCAGCTTAGGTCCCCTAGATGGCTTCACCTTC.

The chain employs TRBV7-8 and TRBJ2-7; the match to TRBD1 covers 8 bases. Germline CDR1 SGHVS, CDR2 FQNEAQ. This CDR3 spans 15 amino acids. V shed 4 bases, J shed 12 bases, and the junction held 17 bases outside the gene matches. CDR3 coding DNA: TGTGCCAGCAGCTCGACCGGGACAGGCTTTATGAATCGGTACTTC. Translated, it gives CASSSTGTGFMNRYF. Using reference TRBV7-8 and TRBJ2-7 for the parts outside the CDR3, the full variable domain is GAGVSQSPRYKVAKRGQDVALRCDPISGHVSLFWYQQALGQGPEFLTYFQNEAQLDKSGLPSDRFFAERPEGSVSTLKIQRTQQEDSAVYLCASSSTGTGFMNRYFGPGTRLTVT.

In its sample, this clonotype was seen a few times. The V call is TRBV3-1, the J call TRBJ2-7; 7 positions match TRBD1. The CDR3 runs 13 residues. V gave up 4 bases and J gave up 5 bases; unmatched junction bases: 5. Germline V gene lookup returns CDR1 LGHDT and CDR2 YNNKEL (reference sequence). CDR3 nucleotide sequence: TGTGCCAGCAGCCGAAGGGGGCCTAACGAGCAGTACTTC. Its protein product is CASSRRGPNEQYF.

The chain combines TRBV18 with TRBJ1-1; D uncertain. CDR1 and CDR2 (germline): KGHSH, LQKENI. V gave up 3 bases and J gave up 0 bases, with 17 bases separating them. The CDR3 covers 17 residues. The CDR3, as DNA: TGTGCCAGCTCACCTAATACCGTGGATAGGCTGAACACTGAAGCTTTCTTT. Translation: CASSPNTVDRLNTEAFF.

In its sample, this clonotype was seen many times. The V and J genes are TRBV5-5 and TRBJ2-7, with D possibly matching TRBD2 (6 bases). The CDR3 is made up of 15 amino acids. Germline values: CDR1 SGHKS, CDR2 YYEKEE (reference sequence). Trimming removed 5 bases at V and 4 bases at J, with 19 bases between. The CDR3 DNA reads as TGTGCCAGCAGGACGGCTCCGGGAGTCCAGTACGAGCAGTACTTC. Its translation: CASRTAPGVQYEQYF.

The table lists this clonotype with many counts. This chain connects TRBV5-4 to TRBJ2-2, with a tentative D call TRBD2 (5 bases). Per germline, CDR1 SGHNT and CDR2 YYREEE (reference sequence). V shed 2 bases and J shed 4 bases, with 9 bases lying between them. This CDR3 has 14 residues. The CDR3 reads CASSFGVSTGELFF. In DNA, the CDR3 is TGTGCCAGCAGCTTCGGGGTATCCACCGGGGAGCTGTTTTTT.

The V and J genes are TRBV4-2 and TRBJ1-4; D uncertain. V was clipped by 0 bases and J by 7 bases, with 12 bases between them. The CDR3 is 15 residues long. CDR1 is LGHNA and CDR2 is YNFKEQ in the germline V gene. CDR3 DNA: TGTGCCAGCAGCCAAGAGGGATGGATGGGTGAAAAACTGTTTTTT. Translating gives CASSQEGWMGEKLFF.

The chain is built from TRBV7-3 and TRBJ2-2, with D maybe TRBD2 (6 bases). This CDR3 contains 14 residues. The germline V gene has CDR1 SGHTA and CDR2 FQGTGA. Trimming took 2 bases from V and 6 from J, leaving 10 bases between them. This CDR3 is CASSLGSGAGELFF. For the CDR3, the DNA is TGTGCCAGCAGCTTAGGTTCGGGAGCCGGGGAGCTGTTTTTT. The full variable domain, rest sourced from reference TRBV7-3 and TRBJ2-2, is GAGVSQTPSNKVTEKGKYVELRCDPISGHTALYWYRQSLGQGPEFLIYFQGTGAADDSGLPNDRFFAVRPEGSVSTLKIQRTERGDSAVYLCASSLGSGAGELFFGEGSRLTVL.

This clonotype appeared a few times. V usage is TRBV7-2 and J usage is TRBJ1-5, with 7 bases that match TRBD1. Germline CDR1 reads SGHTA; CDR2 reads FQGNSA. This CDR3 is 15 amino acids long. V lost 3 bases to trimming and J lost 3 bases; unmatched junction nucleotides: 5. CDR3 residues: CASSLVTGNNQPQHF. DNA of the CDR3: TGTGCCAGCAGCTTGGTGACAGGGAACAATCAGCCCCAGCATTTT.

This clonotype has more than one count but fewer than ten. The chain has TRBV10-3 and TRBJ1-6; the match to TRBD1 covers 9 bases. Germline CDR1 reads ENHRY; CDR2 reads SYGVKD. The CDR3 runs 16 residues. Unmatched junction bases numbered 10, after V lost 3 bases and J lost 10 bases. CDR3 sequence reads: CAISDSPGTGYSPLHF. The CDR3 nucleotides read TGTGCCATCAGTGATTCCCCCGGGACAGGGTACTCACCCCTCCACTTT.

This clonotype appeared many times. The genes are TRBV12-3 or TRBV12-4 and TRBJ1-5; no definite D call. V was trimmed by 3 bases and J by 0 bases, leaving 9 bases between them. The CDR3 has 15 residues. CDR3 bases: TGTGCCAGCAGTTTGGGCTACGTTAGCAATCAGCCCCAGCATTTT. Translation gives CASSLGYVSNQPQHF.

This clonotype was seen many times. This chain connects TRBV12-5 to TRBJ1-2; maybe TRBD1 (5 bases). This CDR3 region has 13 residues. The germline V gene has CDR1 LGHNT and CDR2 FRNRAP. The V gene lost 7 bases and the J gene lost 4 bases, with 13 bases spanning the gap. The CDR3 nucleotides read TGTGCTAGTGCGACCTGGAGGGGCTATGGCTACACCTTC. Translated, it gives CASATWRGYGYTF.

The rearrangement joins TRBV4-3 to TRBJ2-7; D might be TRBD1 (5 bases). V shed 2 bases and J shed 4 bases, with 9 bases lying between them. From germline, CDR1 is LGHNA and CDR2 YSLEER. This CDR3 is built from 13 residues. The DNA of the CDR3 is TGCGCCAGCAGCCAAAGGACATTTTACGAGCAGTACTTC. Translation gives CASSQRTFYEQYF.

This clonotype has more than one count but fewer than ten. The gene calls are TRBV5-1 and TRBJ2-3; 9 positions agree with TRBD2. The CDR3 runs to 16 residues. Looked up from germline, CDR1 is SGHRS and CDR2 is YFSETQ. V was pared by 1 base and J by 6 bases, with 9 bases of the junction left unmatched. The CDR3 region has the DNA TGCGCCAGCAGCTTGTTCCAGCGGGGGGTTCAGGATACGCAGTATTTT. Residues: CASSLFQRGVQDTQYF.

This clonotype was counted ten times or more. This sequence joins TRBV28 and TRBJ2-5, with a tentative D call TRBD2 (7 bases). Germline loops: CDR1 MDHEN, CDR2 SYDVKM. CDR3 length: 16 amino acids. Trimming removed 10 bases from V and 0 bases from J, with 21 bases in between. The CDR3 coding sequence is TGTGCCACCGTTTCAAGGGGGGGGATGTACCAAGAGACCCAGTACTTC. Protein: CATVSRGGMYQETQYF.

This clonotype has a handful of counts. The rearrangement uses TRBV7-6 and TRBJ2-1, with D possibly matching TRBD2 (6 bases). The germline gives CDR1 SGHVS, CDR2 FNYEAQ. This CDR3 contains 14 residues. The V gene lost 5 bases and the J gene lost 4 bases, with 12 bases spanning the gap. The CDR3 loop is CASSLQGGYNEQFF. The DNA of the CDR3 is TGTGCCAGCAGCCTCCAAGGAGGGTACAATGAGCAGTTCTTC.

This clonotype was seen more than once but under ten times. The chain joins TRBV6-2 or TRBV6-3 to TRBJ2-5; 11 positions match TRBD2. With 5 bases clipped from V and 5 bases from J, the junction kept 4 bases outside the gene matches. Germline V gene lookup returns CDR1 MNHEY and CDR2 SVGEGT. This CDR3 region has 14 residues. The DNA of the CDR3 is TGTGCCAGCAGTGAACTAGCGGGGGTGGAGACCCAGTACTTC. Amino acids: CASSELAGVETQYF.